This T cell receptor beta chain emerged from a study of T-cell reconstitution after alpha-beta-depleted transplantation in children. This clonotype occurred many times. Using unique molecular identifiers, the investigators prepared the TCRbeta library. TCRdb redid the calling of the PCR reads with MiXCR, one entry per CDR3 protein. The table has some 200,000 distinct CDR3 sequences, approximately 15% seen once. Here the sequenced sample was PBMCs from the stem cell graft donor, taken from the stem cell graft. The source is a human donor who donated a stem cell graft to a child with acute lymphoblastic leukemia.

This CDR3 reads CASSEKLAGPDTQYF. CDR3 in DNA: TGCGCCAGCAGTGAGAAGCTAGCGGGGCCAGATACGCAGTATTTT. The rearrangement links TRBV10-1 to TRBJ2-3; 9 nucleotides agree with TRBD2. The CDR3 spans 15 residues. CDR1 is WNHNN and CDR2 is SYGVQD in the germline V gene (reference sequence). J was trimmed by 4 bases and V by 2 bases; bases with no gene match: 4.